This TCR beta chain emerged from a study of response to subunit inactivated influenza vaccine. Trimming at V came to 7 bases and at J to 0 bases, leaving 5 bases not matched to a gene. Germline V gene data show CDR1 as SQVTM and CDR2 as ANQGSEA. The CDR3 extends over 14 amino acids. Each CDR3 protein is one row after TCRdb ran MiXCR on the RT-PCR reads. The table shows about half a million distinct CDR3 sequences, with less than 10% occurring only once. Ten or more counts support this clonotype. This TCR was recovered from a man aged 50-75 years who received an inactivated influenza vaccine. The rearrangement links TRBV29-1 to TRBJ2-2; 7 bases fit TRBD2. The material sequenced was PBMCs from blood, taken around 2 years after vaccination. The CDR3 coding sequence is TGCAGCGCAGAGCGGGACTCGAACACCGGGGAGCTGTTTTTT. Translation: CSAERDSNTGELFF.